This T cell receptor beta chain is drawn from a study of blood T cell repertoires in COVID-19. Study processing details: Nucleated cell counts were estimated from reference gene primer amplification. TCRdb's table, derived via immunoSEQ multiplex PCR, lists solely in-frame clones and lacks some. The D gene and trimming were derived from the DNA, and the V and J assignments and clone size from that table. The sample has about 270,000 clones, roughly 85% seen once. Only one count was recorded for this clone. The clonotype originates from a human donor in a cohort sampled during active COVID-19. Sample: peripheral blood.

CDR3 bases: TGTGCCAGCAGCCAAGATCTCATTAGCGCAGGGGTAGCATCACCCCTCCACTTT. Its protein product is CASSQDLISAGVASPLHF. This rearrangement joins TRBV3-1 (or the pseudogene TRBV3-2) to TRBJ1-6; a possible D gene is TRBD1 (6 bases). Trimming pared 0 bases from V and 10 bases from J, leaving 22 bases between. Germline V lookup: CDR1 LGHDT, CDR2 YNNKEL (reference sequence). The CDR3 has 18 amino acids.